Listed below are T cell receptor beta chains from one sample, sequenced in a study of T cells after yellow fever vaccination. One entry per CDR3 protein results from TCRdb running MiXCR on the 5' RACE reads. The sample shows 170,000 or so distinct CDR3 sequences, about 6.2% of them seen only once. The input for sequencing was CD4+ T cells sorted from PBMCs, taken on the day of the first yellow fever vaccination. Source of these receptors: a man younger than 30 who received the YFV17D yellow fever vaccine. CDR3s include the opening cysteine and the closing phenylalanine or tryptophan. A D gene is named only where the DNA matches it firmly. Clone size appears in some rows only: once, few, many, or a class for an expanded clone.

cdr3_length clone_size d_call j_call v_call cdr3_nt cdr3_aa
16 . TRBD2 TRBJ2-2 TRBV7-3 TGTGCCAGCAGCTTAAAGGGCGGGGGGAACACCGGGGAGCTGTTTTTT CASSLKGGGNTGELFF
15 few . TRBJ1-3 TRBV12-3/TRBV12-4 TGTGCCAGCAGCGACCCACCCGTTCCTGGAAACACCATATATTTT CASSDPPVPGNTIYF
14 few . TRBJ2-3 TRBV20-1 TGCAGTGCTAGAGAGGGCTCCCGCACAGATACGCAGTATTTT CSAREGSRTDTQYF
12 few . TRBJ2-5 TRBV6-5 TGTGCCAGCAGAACGGGGTGGGAGACCCAGTACTTC CASRTGWETQYF
12 many . TRBJ2-3 TRBV20-1 TGCAGTGCTAGAGTCCCAGAAGATACGCAGTATTTT CSARVPEDTQYF
16 many . TRBJ2-3 TRBV7-2 TGTGCCAGCAGCCTAATGGCGGGCGGGGCAACAGATACGCAGTATTTT CASSLMAGGATDTQYF
12 many . TRBJ2-1 TRBV7-2 TGTGCCAGCAGCTTTTGGGGTAATGAGCAGTTCTTC CASSFWGNEQFF
12 . TRBD1 TRBJ1-4 TRBV7-9 TGTGCCAGCAGCCCTACAGGGGGAAAACTGTTTTTT CASSPTGGKLFF
14 many . TRBJ2-1 TRBV7-2 TGTGCCAGCAGGGATAGGTCTAGCTTGGGGAAACGGTTCTTC CASRDRSSLGKRFF
18 few TRBD2 TRBJ2-1 TRBV4-1 TGCGCCAGCAGCCATCCCTCGGGGCGGGGGGACCACTACAATGAGCAGTTCTTC CASSHPSGRGDHYNEQFF
12 . . TRBJ1-2 TRBV30 TGTGCCTGGGCCCGTGGGCCCTATGGCTACACCTTC CAWARGPYGYTF
18 few TRBD1 TRBJ1-1 TRBV6-5 TGTGCCAGCAGTTACCCAGGGGGGGGTGGGCGTACAGGCCCTGAAGCTTTCTTT CASSYPGGGGRTGPEAFF
15 many TRBD2 TRBJ2-3 TRBV5-1 TGCGCCAGCAGCTTTATAGCGGGGGACACAGATACGCAGTATTTT CASSFIAGDTDTQYF
14 many . TRBJ1-2 TRBV7-3 TGTGCCAGCAGCCTCGATGGACAGAACTATGGCTACACCTTC CASSLDGQNYGYTF
14 . . TRBJ1-1 TRBV7-3 TGTGCCAGCAGCCCAAAGCCCGAGTACACTGAAGCTTTCTTT CASSPKPEYTEAFF
15 few . TRBJ2-1 TRBV7-9 TGTGCCAGCAGCTCTAGACTAGGTGCCTACAATGAGCAGTTCTTC CASSSRLGAYNEQFF
15 many . TRBJ2-1 TRBV27 TGTGCCAGCACCCCCAGTCGACTTTCCTACAATGAGCAGTTCTTC CASTPSRLSYNEQFF
15 . . TRBJ2-1 TRBV6-5 TGTGCCAGCAGTACTAGCCCTAGCTCCTACAATGAGCAGTTCTTC CASSTSPSSYNEQFF
13 few . TRBJ2-5 TRBV7-3 TGTGCCAGCAGCTCAAGTTTACAAGAGACCCAGTACTTC CASSSSLQETQYF
17 many . TRBJ2-1 TRBV28 TGTGCCAGCAGTTTATACCCACGCGGGGAAGTAGACAATGAGCAGTTCTTC CASSLYPRGEVDNEQFF
19 few . TRBJ1-1 TRBV2 TGTGCCAGCAGTTTCAGCGGCCGTCCTTCAGTATTCATGAACACTGAAGCTTTCTTT CASSFSGRPSVFMNTEAFF